This T cell receptor beta chain was sequenced in a study of T cell responses to AZD1222 COVID-19 vaccine. Study-wide points: Distributed over spike, vaccine-associated CD4 TCRs predominated at 160-218 and 743-854. Unmutated variant regions reportedly attract nearly half of all spike-specific TCRs. Donor demographics were predominantly white British with a female majority; clonal diversity may be underestimated.

A note on this clone: The target antigen is unknown.

The study pooled second doses at about 4 or about 12 weeks. Libraries were prepared by immunoSEQ multiplex PCR; TCRdb keeps only in-frame clonotypes and omits some of them. Among around 170,000 clones listed, almost 90% were seen once. V was clipped by 3 bases and J by 5 bases; unmatched bases: 9. Per the germline V gene, CDR1 is MNHNS and CDR2 is SASEGT. CDR3 size: 16 residues. The chain employs TRBV6-1 and TRBJ2-5, with 10 bases matching TRBD2. This sequence was found in an adult who received the AZD1222 COVID-19 vaccine. Sequenced material: peripheral blood, taken 28 days after the second AZD1222 dose. The CDR3 loop is CASSERPGLAHETQYF. For the CDR3, the DNA is TGTGCCAGCAGTGAGCGCCCGGGACTAGCGCATGAGACCCAGTACTTC.